The rows below give T cell receptor beta chains drawn from one sample of a study of molecular identifiers for immune sequencing clone quantification. Each CDR3 protein gets one entry after TCRdb re-called the PCR reads with MiXCR. The sample records 100,000 or so distinct CDR3 sequences, roughly a third being singletons. Sequenced: naive CD8+ T cells from blood, with Jurkat cell RNA spiked in. Receptor source: a human donor in good health. Some libraries in this study had Jurkat cell RNA spiked in. Each CDR3 is given without its conserved first and last residue. Each record gives: V gene, CDR3 protein.

TRBV7-8	ASRPTRTSRTYEQY
TRBV12-3/TRBV12-4	ASGGTSGTDTQY
TRBV12-3/TRBV12-4	ASSFPYYGYT
TRBV6-5	ASSYPTRSGANVLT
TRBV2	ASHAGPNEQF
TRBV3-1	ASSQASGRENIQY
TRBV29-1	SVGTPFSYNEQF
TRBV6-2/TRBV6-3	ASSGPGQGAFGANVLT
TRBV20-1	SAGGGREEENQY
TRBV20-1	SASDHGSYEQY
TRBV5-4	ASSPGPGGGEQF
TRBV10-1	ASSEKSQGPPNEQF
TRBV9	ASSVAPKQEGDYGYT
TRBV10-3	AIPGTGVAGELF
TRBV28	ASSVPGYTGELI
TRBV11-2	ASSLDRGNPYNEQF
TRBV19	ASSIGWTKDTGELF
TRBV20-1	SAETGGRFTDTQY
TRBV7-9	ACNRDLGTGELF
TRBV27	ASSGATDTQY
TRBV28	ASRVREKLF
TRBV28	ASSPREEPYEQY
TRBV20-1	SANDRAHATNEKLF
TRBV9	ASSVGDGTVERNNYGYT
TRBV14	ASSRVRGLNEKLF